The clone carrying this TCR beta chain occurred many times. Sequencing libraries for TCR beta were prepared with iRepertoire HTBI primers and Arm-PCR of CDR3 regions. TCRdb ran MiXCR on the multiplex PCR reads and lists one entry per CDR3 protein. The sample shows hundreds of thousands of distinct CDR3 sequences, about 13% of them seen only once. Documented time point: newly diagnosed GD, antithyroid drugs for less than 3 months. From RNA extracted from PBMCs, the TCR library was made. The data were taken from a study of regulatory T cells in long-lasting Graves disease. These sequences were also reported in another study, on T cells in Graves' hyperthyroidism and ophthalmopathy.

This specimen consisted of peripheral blood mononuclear cells (PBMCs), obtained at new diagnosis, from a patient treated with antithyroid drugs. The sequence was obtained from a man aged 25-45 years with Graves disease.

The chain's CDR3 is CASSKERTGETQYF. The CDR3 DNA reads as TGTGCCAGCAGCAAGGAGAGGACCGGAGAGACCCAGTACTTC. The rearrangement uses TRBV7-9 and TRBJ2-5; D uncertain. Germline CDR1 is SEHNR and CDR2 is FQNEAQ (reference sequence). CDR3 length: 14 residues. Trimming left V 5 bases short and J 4 bases short, with 14 bases between.